Below, 32 T cell receptor beta chains from the same sample are listed, as sequenced in a study of response to subunit inactivated influenza vaccine. MiXCR, run by TCRdb on the RT-PCR reads, gives a single entry per CDR3 protein. Among around 540,000 distinct CDR3 sequences listed, over 9.5% were seen once. The sample in question was PBMCs from blood, obtained on the day of vaccination. These receptors all come from a man aged 45-65 years who received an inactivated influenza vaccine.

The sample holds a few counts of this clonotype. The chain couples TRBV9 to TRBJ2-3; a weak D match, TRBD2 (5 bases). Germline assignment: CDR1 SGDLS and CDR2 YYNGEE. V was clipped by 0 bases and J by 1 base, with 9 bases between them. CDR3 length: 15 residues. In DNA, the CDR3 is TGTGCCAGCAGCGTAGATGCGGGCCGCACAGATACGCAGTATTTT. It yields the protein CASSVDAGRTDTQYF.

Ten or more counts support this clonotype. The rearrangement joins TRBV27 to TRBJ1-2, with D possibly TRBD1 on 6 matching bases. Trimming took 6 bases from V and 4 from J, leaving 18 bases between them. Germline CDR1 and CDR2: MNHEY and SMNVEV (reference sequence). This CDR3 contains 15 residues. In DNA, the CDR3 is TGTGCCAGCAGCCGGTACAGGGACCTCTTCTATGGCTACACCTTC. Translating it yields CASSRYRDLFYGYTF.

J is TRBJ2-1 and V is TRBV29-1; 11 bases are shared with TRBD1. The junction had 6 bases not matched to a gene; V was cut back by 7 bases and J by 7 bases. The CDR3 has 13 amino acids. Germline assignment: CDR1 SQVTM and CDR2 ANQGSEA. The CDR3 is CSAKGDRGNEQFF. The CDR3 DNA is TGCAGCGCTAAAGGGGACAGGGGGAATGAGCAGTTCTTC.

This clonotype has just a few counts. The V call is TRBV2, the J call TRBJ2-1; 8 bases match TRBD1. The CDR3 totals 14 residues. The germline gives CDR1 SNHLY, CDR2 FYNNEI. The V segment lost 6 bases and the J segment 7 bases; nucleotides outside the gene matches: 8. The CDR3, as DNA: TGTGCCAGCAGATTGGGACAGGAGGGTAATGAGCAGTTCTTC. Translation: CASRLGQEGNEQFF. The variable domain in full, with the rest retrieved from reference TRBV2 and TRBJ2-1, is EPEVTQTPSHQVTQMGQEVILRCVPISNHLYFYWYRQILGQKVEFLVSFYNNEISEKSEIFDDQFSVERPDGSNFTLKIRSTKLEDSAMYFCASRLGQEGNEQFFGPGTRLTVL.

This clonotype has ten or more counts. The chain is built from TRBV7-3 and TRBJ2-1; D call uncertain. Germline V gives CDR1 SGHTA, CDR2 FQGTGA. This CDR3 spans 15 amino acids. The V and J ends lost 0 bases and 5 bases respectively, with 11 bases between them. CDR3 residues: CASSLTYSSDNEQFF. In DNA form, the CDR3 reads TGTGCCAGCAGCTTAACGTACTCCTCAGACAATGAGCAGTTCTTC.

This clonotype was picked up a small number of times. V is TRBV20-1 and J is TRBJ2-5; TRBD2 matches at 12 bases. This CDR3 region has 18 residues. V was pared by 0 bases and J by 3 bases, with 11 bases of the junction left unmatched. Germline V gives CDR1 DFQATT, CDR2 SNEGSKA (reference sequence). CDR3 sequence: CSARDRLAGVLGKETQYF. The CDR3 bases are TGCAGTGCTAGAGATAGACTAGCGGGGGTATTAGGGAAAGAGACCCAGTACTTC.

This clonotype was counted a few times. CDR3 DNA: TGTGCCACCAGCCGAAGGACCGAAAACACAGATACGCAGTATTTT. Translating gives CATSRRTENTDTQYF. This chain uses TRBV24-1 with TRBJ2-3; no definite D call. CDR1 KGHDR and CDR2 SFDVKD come from the germline V gene. V was trimmed by 7 bases and J by 2 bases, leaving 15 bases between them. This CDR3 spans 15 amino acids.

There are a few counts of this clonotype. The chain carries TRBV29-1 and TRBJ2-5; D is possibly TRBD1 or TRBD2 (5 bases each). V dropped 3 bases and J dropped 3 bases, with 14 bases sitting between them. This CDR3 spans 14 amino acids. From germline, CDR1 is SQVTM and CDR2 ANQGSEA. CDR3 sequence reads: CSVEPGPPKETQYF. In nucleotides, the CDR3 is TGCAGCGTTGAGCCGGGACCACCGAAAGAGACCCAGTACTTC.

This clonotype occurred a few times. This chain uses TRBV4-2 with TRBJ2-2; a possible D gene is TRBD2 (5 bases). The CDR3 totals 17 residues. With 0 bases removed from V and 6 bases from J, the gap between germline ends came to 17 bases. Germline CDR1 is LGHNA and CDR2 is YNFKEQ. The CDR3, as DNA: TGTGCCAGCAGCCAAGATCCCCGTACCTGGAGGCCCGGGGAGCTGTTTTTT. Amino acids: CASSQDPRTWRPGELFF.

A remark on this clonotype: This could be a read error, since a much larger clone is one nucleotide away. The chain employs TRBV4-1 and TRBJ2-7; tentative D call: TRBD1 (6 bases). The DNA end favors TRBJ2-1, so the J call may be wrong. Germline CDR1 is MGHRA and CDR2 is YSYEKL. The CDR3 totals 15 residues. Written as DNA, the CDR3 is TGCGCCAGCAGCCAACTCACAGGGTTTCTGGACGAGCAGTTCTTC. Translated: CASSQLTGFLDEQFF.

This clonotype turned up a few times. The rearrangement uses TRBV7-6 and TRBJ2-7; possibly TRBD2 for D (5 bases). The V gene's germline CDR1 is SGHVS and CDR2 FNYEAQ. There are 14 residues in the CDR3. Trimming took off 4 bases at V and 2 bases at J, with 12 bases between the two ends. Here the CDR3 DNA reads TGTGCCAGCAGCTGGCGGGCCGGTCCCTACGAGCAGTACTTC. The encoded protein is CASSWRAGPYEQYF.

Worth noting for this clonotype: Mismatch with germline at one junction end may stem from a read error. V gene TRBV28 combines with J gene TRBJ1-3; a possible D gene is TRBD1 (5 bases). Germline-derived CDR1 and CDR2 are MDHEN and SYDVKM. This CDR3 is built from 15 residues. Written as DNA, the CDR3 is TGTGCCAGCAATTTAGGCGGGACCTCTGGAAACACCATATATTTT. It is translated as CASNLGGTSGNTIYF.

This clonotype was observed a few times. The V gene is TRBV28, the J gene TRBJ2-1, with a possible D match to TRBD2 (6 bases). Per germline, CDR1 MDHEN and CDR2 SYDVKM. Trimming cost V 5 bases and J 10 bases, with 12 bases left between them. The CDR3 is 12 residues long. For the CDR3, the DNA is TGTGCCAGCAGTCGTCTAGCGTCCGAGCAGTTCTTC. Protein: CASSRLASEQFF.

At least ten counts were recorded for this clonotype. The V and J genes are TRBV15 and TRBJ2-4; D is possibly TRBD2 (5 bases). The CDR3 length is 17 residues. CDR1 and CDR2 from the germline V gene are LNHNV and YYDKDF (reference sequence). The V end lost 0 bases, the J end lost 6 bases, and 18 bases lay between the germline ends. Here the CDR3 DNA reads TGTGCCACCAGCAGAGATCCCTCGTCCCAACGGGGAAACATTCAGTACTTC. Translation: CATSRDPSSQRGNIQYF.

This clonotype was seen at least ten times. The rearrangement uses TRBV7-2 and TRBJ2-1; 8 bases agree with TRBD2. J gave up 0 bases and V 1 base, and 5 bases lay outside the gene matches. Germline V gene data show CDR1 as SGHTA and CDR2 as FQGNSA. CDR3 length: 17 residues. The CDR3 coding sequence is TGTGCCAGCAGCTTAGGCTCAAGCGGGAGCTCCTACAATGAGCAGTTCTTC. Translated: CASSLGSSGSSYNEQFF.

This clonotype has a count of ten or more. The genes are TRBV14 and TRBJ1-2; D unresolved. The CDR3 length is 13 residues. Trimming cost V 0 bases and J 4 bases, with 6 bases left between them. Germline CDR1 SGHDN, CDR2 FVKESK. The CDR3 region has the DNA TGTGCCAGCAGCCAAGAATCCAGCTATGGCTACACCTTC. Encoded protein: CASSQESSYGYTF. The full variable domain, completed using reference TRBV14 and TRBJ1-2, is EAGVTQFPSHSVIEKGQTVTLRCDPISGHDNLYWYRRVMGKEIKFLLHFVKESKQDESGMPNNRFLAERTGGTYSTLKVQPAELEDSGVYFCASSQESSYGYTFGSGTRLTVV.

The gene calls are TRBV28 and TRBJ2-5, with D possibly being TRBD2 (5 bases). V lost 5 bases and J 2 bases, leaving 9 bases between the germline ends. This CDR3 is built from 13 residues. The germline V gene has CDR1 MDHEN and CDR2 SYDVKM. This chain's CDR3 is CASSDRDQETQYF. DNA of the CDR3: TGTGCCAGCAGTGACCGGGATCAAGAGACCCAGTACTTC.

This clonotype was detected many times. The CDR3 region is CASSSGQNQPQHF. The DNA of the CDR3 is TGTGCCAGCAGTTCGGGACAGAACCAGCCCCAGCATTTT. The chain uses TRBV12-3 or TRBV12-4 and TRBJ1-5; 7 nucleotides agree with TRBD1. This CDR3 has 13 amino acids. Losses at the gene ends were 4 bases for V and 7 bases for J; bases not matched to a gene: 4.

This clonotype has only a few counts. The V call is TRBV27, the J call TRBJ1-5; no firm D call. There are 18 residues in the CDR3. The germline gives CDR1 MNHEY, CDR2 SMNVEV (reference sequence). Trimming stripped 4 bases from V and 3 bases from J, with 22 bases between. The DNA for the CDR3 is TGTGCCAGCAGTTCAAAAGCCCTTGGTGCCTATATCAATCAGCCCCAGCATTTT. Encoded protein: CASSSKALGAYINQPQHF.

V and J are TRBV20-1 and TRBJ2-7, with 7 bases matching TRBD1. Germline-derived CDR1 and CDR2 are DFQATT and SNEGSKA (reference sequence). V dropped 5 bases and J dropped 4; count of bases not matched to a gene: 14. The CDR3 is 15 amino acids. CDR3: CSAAYNKGASYEQYF. As DNA, the CDR3 is TGCAGTGCTGCCTACAATAAGGGGGCAAGTTACGAGCAGTACTTC.

The J gene is TRBJ2-5, the V gene TRBV7-9; D ambiguous. CDR3 length: 14 amino acids. V was trimmed by 1 base and J by 1 base, leaving 7 bases between them. Germline loops: CDR1 SEHNR, CDR2 FQNEAQ (reference sequence). Here the CDR3 DNA reads TGTGCCAGCAGCTTAGAAGTCGTCCAAGAGACCCAGTACTTC. Translated: CASSLEVVQETQYF.

The chain couples TRBV11-1 to TRBJ1-6, with D tentatively TRBD1 (6 bases). CDR3 length: 18 residues. With 5 bases removed from V and 0 bases from J, the gap between germline ends came to 17 bases. Germline V CDR1 and CDR2: SGHAT, FQDESV (reference sequence). CDR3 in amino acids: CASSLRAGASSYNSPLHF. The CDR3 region has the DNA TGTGCCAGCAGCCTCCGGGCAGGGGCGAGCTCCTATAATTCACCCCTCCACTTT.

This clonotype was picked up a small number of times. The genes are TRBV20-1 and TRBJ2-3; the D gene is possibly TRBD1 (5 bases). Between the trimmed V and J ends, which lost 3 bases and 5 bases, there was a span of 9 bases. CDR1 is DFQATT, CDR2 SNEGSKA, per germline (reference sequence). The length of the CDR3 is 12 residues. CDR3 residues: CSARQGEDTQYF. DNA for the CDR3: TGCAGTGCTAGGCAGGGTGAAGATACGCAGTATTTT.

This clonotype was detected many times. The chain is built from TRBV5-6 and TRBJ2-7; D gene uncertain. The CDR3 spans 14 residues. Trimming removed 2 bases at V and 2 bases at J, with 11 bases between. Germline V gene lookup returns CDR1 SGHDT and CDR2 YYEEEE. For the CDR3, the DNA is TGTGCCAGCAGCTTTGGCAGGTCCGCCTACGAGCAGTACTTC. Its translation is CASSFGRSAYEQYF.

This clonotype was observed at least ten times. The rearrangement links TRBV6-2 or TRBV6-3 to TRBJ2-3; no firm D call. Trimming left V 2 bases short and J 1 base short, with 10 bases between. This CDR3 has 15 residues. The germline CDR1 and CDR2 sequences are MNHEY and SVGEGT. The CDR3 is CASSYGYGGTDTQYF. The CDR3 DNA is TGTGCCAGCAGTTACGGGTATGGTGGCACAGATACGCAGTATTTT.

This clonotype appeared a few times. This sequence joins TRBV11-3 and TRBJ2-7; 8 bases are shared with TRBD2. Germline V gene lookup returns CDR1 SGHNT and CDR2 YENEEA. The CDR3 runs 16 residues. With V trimmed by 6 bases and J by 0 bases, 10 bases remained unmatched. The CDR3 region has the DNA TGTGCCAGCAGTCCCGGGGCGGGAGGAAGCTCCTACGAGCAGTACTTC. Its protein product is CASSPGAGGSSYEQYF.

The sample holds many counts of this clonotype. The chain carries TRBV12-3 or TRBV12-4 and TRBJ1-2; 8 bases align to TRBD1. There are 13 residues in the CDR3. V lost 7 bases, J lost 4 bases, and 5 bases stayed unmatched. CDR3 bases: TGTGCCAGCAACCGGGACAGGACCTATGGCTACACCTTC. This encodes CASNRDRTYGYTF.

This clonotype has more than one count but fewer than ten. The chain joins TRBV11-1 to TRBJ2-5; 13 nucleotides align to TRBD2. V shed 3 bases and J 2 bases; nucleotides not matched to a gene: 6. CDR1 is SGHAT, CDR2 FQDESV, per germline (reference sequence). There are 17 residues in the CDR3. The CDR3 nucleotides are TGTGCCAGCAGCTTCAAGGGACTAGCGGGATATCAAGAGACCCAGTACTTC. Encoded protein: CASSFKGLAGYQETQYF.

This clonotype occurred a few times. The chain couples TRBV9 to TRBJ1-3, with no clear D. Germline values: CDR1 SGDLS, CDR2 YYNGEE. With 3 bases removed from V and 0 bases from J, the gap between germline ends came to 7 bases. The CDR3 consists of 14 residues. The CDR3 here is CASSAYYSGNTIYF. Here the CDR3 DNA reads TGTGCCAGCAGCGCCTATTACTCTGGAAACACCATATATTTT.

This rearrangement joins TRBV5-1 to TRBJ2-3, with 10 bases matching TRBD2. The length of the CDR3 is 15 residues. In germline, CDR1 is SGHRS, CDR2 YFSETQ. Trimming took 5 bases from V and 0 from J; bases not matched to a gene: 3. The CDR3 reads CASRLLAGSTDTQYF. In nucleotides, the CDR3 is TGCGCCAGCAGATTACTAGCGGGGAGCACAGATACGCAGTATTTT.

This clonotype was recorded at least ten times. The chain recombines TRBV12-3 or TRBV12-4 with TRBJ2-2; 7 bases line up with TRBD1. The length of the CDR3 is 15 residues. V trimming: 5 bases; J trimming: 2 bases; junction bases outside the gene matches: 5. The DNA for the CDR3 is TGTGCCAGCAGTACTAGACAGGGTAACACCGGGGAGCTGTTTTTT. Translation gives CASSTRQGNTGELFF.

There are many counts of this clonotype. The chain couples TRBV4-3 to TRBJ1-2, with unresolved D. The V end lost 3 bases, the J end lost 2 bases, and 19 bases lay between the germline ends. The CDR3 runs to 17 residues. CDR1 and CDR2 (germline): LGHNA, YSLEER. The CDR3: CASSQGLVRGRNYGYTF. CDR3 nucleotide sequence: TGCGCCAGCAGCCAGGGGTTGGTAAGAGGGAGAAACTATGGCTACACCTTC.